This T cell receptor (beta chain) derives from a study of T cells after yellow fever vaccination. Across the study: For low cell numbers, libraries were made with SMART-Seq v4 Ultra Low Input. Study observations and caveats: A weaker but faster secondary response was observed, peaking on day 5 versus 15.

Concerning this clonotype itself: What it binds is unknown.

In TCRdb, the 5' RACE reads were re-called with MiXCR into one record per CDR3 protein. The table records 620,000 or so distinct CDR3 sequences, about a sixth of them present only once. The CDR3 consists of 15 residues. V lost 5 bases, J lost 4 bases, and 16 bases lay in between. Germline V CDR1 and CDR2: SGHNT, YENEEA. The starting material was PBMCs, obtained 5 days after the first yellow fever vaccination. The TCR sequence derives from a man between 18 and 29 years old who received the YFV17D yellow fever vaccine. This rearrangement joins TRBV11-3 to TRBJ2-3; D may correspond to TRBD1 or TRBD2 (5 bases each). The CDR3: CASSPGRFLADTQYF. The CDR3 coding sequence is TGTGCCAGCAGCCCGGGACGGTTCCTGGCAGATACGCAGTATTTT.